This TCR beta chain emerged from a study of persistence of HIV-infected CD4 T cells. Study overall: Isolated cells were CMV- and HIV-1 Gag-responding CD4+ T cells.

To note about this clone: Its matching antigen is unknown.

Study-level results: Compared with CD3/CD28-stimulated cells, CMV- and Gag-responding cells showed lower TCRbeta richness.

Germline loops: CDR1 SGHRS, CDR2 YFSETQ. Trimming removed 4 bases from V and 2 bases from J, with 10 bases in between. CDR3 length: 13 residues. Cells were stimulated with CMV-infected fibroblast lysates at around 9.1 ug/mL. Memory cells lacking CD40L and CD69 with high CD45RO were sorted. The libraries were made with immunoSEQ version 4 in survey mode. Each sample used up to roughly 1 ug genomic DNA diluted to around 10 ng/uL. Assay used: immunoSEQ multiplex PCR; TCRdb lists only in-frame clones, some missing. In the table there are 50,000 or so clones, 75% to 85% of which are singletons. V and J are TRBV5-1 and TRBJ2-7, with D unresolved. Sequences were derived from CD4+ T cells sorted from PBMCs after roughly 18-hour stimulation, sampled from a patient who received antiretroviral therapy. The sequence was collected from an adult man with HIV who was CMV-seropositive. CDR3 coding DNA: TGCGCCAGCAGCCTAGAACGGGCCTACGAGCAGTACTTC. This codes for CASSLERAYEQYF.